The rows below give T cell receptor beta chains drawn from one sample of a study of cytomegalovirus exposure and HLA in healthy donors. TCRdb keeps only in-frame clones here, not all; method: immunoSEQ multiplex PCR. The sample lists about 120,000 clones; 65% to 80% were seen once. Sequenced material: PBMCs. The origin of the receptors is a female donor in good health and CMV-seronegative. Each CDR3 is given with its conserved first and last residue. A D gene is named only where the DNA matches it firmly. Expanded clones get a size class; other rows say once, few or many, or leave the size out.

J,D,size,V,DNA,CDR3
TRBJ2-5,-,-,TRBV5-6,TGTGCCAGCAGCTGGAGGGAGACCCAGTACTTC,CASSWRETQYF
TRBJ1-1,TRBD1,once,TRBV7-9,TGTGCCAGCAGCTTATACACAGGGGTGAACACTGAAGCTTTCTTT,CASSLYTGVNTEAFF
TRBJ1-1,-,once,TRBV6-1,TGTGCCAGCAGTGAAGTCCAAAACACTGAAGCTTTCTTT,CASSEVQNTEAFF
TRBJ2-7,TRBD1,few,TRBV11-2,TGTGCCAGCAGCTTGTACCGGGACAGGGGGCGCACGAAGGCCTACGAGCAGTACTTC,CASSLYRDRGRTKAYEQYF
TRBJ2-7,-,-,TRBV27,TGTGCCAGCAGTCCCCCGGGACTGTACTCCTACGAGCAGTACTTC,CASSPPGLYSYEQYF
TRBJ2-1,-,-,TRBV7-2,TGTGCCAGCAGCTTATCACACGCCTCCTACAATGAGCAGTTCTTC,CASSLSHASYNEQFF
TRBJ2-2,-,once,TRBV11-2,TGTGCCAGCAGGAATGAGGGGGACGTTCTGTTTTTT,CASRNEGDVLFF
TRBJ2-1,-,-,TRBV7-6,TGTGCCAGCAGCTTGAGGGGGGGCCCCCGTGAGCAGTTCTTC,CASSLRGGPREQFF
TRBJ1-1,-,-,TRBV5-8,TGTGCCAGCAGCTTGGTTCCCAGGGTAACTTTCTTT,CASSLVPRVTFF
TRBJ2-5,TRBD1,-,TRBV5-4,TGTGCCAGCAGCTTGGCCGGGACAGCTGGGAACTTC,CASSLAGTAGNF
TRBJ2-1,TRBD1,-,TRBV5-1,TGCGCCAGCAGCCTGCTAGGGACAGGAGACAATGAGCAGTTCTTC,CASSLLGTGDNEQFF
TRBJ1-5,TRBD1,-,TRBV19,TGTGCCAGTTCCGGGACAGGCTCCTTCTCAAATCAGCCCCAGCATTTT,CASSGTGSFSNQPQHF
TRBJ1-6,TRBD1,-,TRBV5-5,TGTGCCAGCAGCCTTACCGGGACAGGGCACTATAATTCACCCCTCCACTTT,CASSLTGTGHYNSPLHF
TRBJ1-3,-,-,TRBV11-3,TGTGCCAGCAGCCGATCAGGGGCGGGAAACACCATATATTTT,CASSRSGAGNTIYF
TRBJ1-1,-,-,TRBV7-9,TGTGCCAGCAGCTTTGACGGGGTGAACACTGAAGCTTTCTTT,CASSFDGVNTEAFF
TRBJ2-1,-,-,TRBV7-8,TGTGCCAGCAGCTTAGTCCGGGGGAGCTCCTACAATGAGCAGTTCTTC,CASSLVRGSSYNEQFF
TRBJ2-6,-,-,TRBV5-1,TGCGCCAGCAGCTTCGAGTTAACAGGGCGCTCTGGGGCCAACGTCCTGACTTTC,CASSFELTGRSGANVLTF
TRBJ2-5,TRBD2,-,TRBV9,TGTGCCAGCAGCGTAGACGAGCGGGGTGTGGGGACCCAGTACTTC,CASSVDERGVGTQYF
TRBJ2-7,-,-,TRBV2,TGTGCCAGCAGTTTTGGCCAATCCTCCGAGCAGTACTTC,CASSFGQSSEQYF
TRBJ2-1,TRBD2,-,TRBV2,TGTGCCAGCAGTGAGTTACTAGCGGGGGCTTACAATGAGCAGTTCTTC,CASSELLAGAYNEQFF
TRBJ1-1,-,-,TRBV15,TGTGCCACCAGCAGGCAGGGTCCGAGCACTGAAGCTTTCTTT,CATSRQGPSTEAFF
TRBJ1-6,-,few,TRBV5-6,TGTGCCAGCAGCCCAGGGGTCTCCTATAATTCACCCCTCCACTTT,CASSPGVSYNSPLHF